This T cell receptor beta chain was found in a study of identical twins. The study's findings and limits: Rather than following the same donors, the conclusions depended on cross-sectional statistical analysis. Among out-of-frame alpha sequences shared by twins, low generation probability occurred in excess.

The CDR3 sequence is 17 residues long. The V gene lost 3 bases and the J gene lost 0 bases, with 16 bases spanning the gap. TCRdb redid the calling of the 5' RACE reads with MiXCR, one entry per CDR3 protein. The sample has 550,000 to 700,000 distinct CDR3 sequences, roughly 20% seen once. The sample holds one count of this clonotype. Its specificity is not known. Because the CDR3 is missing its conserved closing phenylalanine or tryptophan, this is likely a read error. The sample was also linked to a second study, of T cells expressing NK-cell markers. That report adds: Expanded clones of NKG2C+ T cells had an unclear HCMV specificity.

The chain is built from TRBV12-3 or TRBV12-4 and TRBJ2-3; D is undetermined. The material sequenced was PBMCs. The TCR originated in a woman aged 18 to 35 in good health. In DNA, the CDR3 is TGTGCCAGCAGTTTTCCCCGACAACGACGGAGCACAGATACGCAGTATCTT. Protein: CASSFPRQRRSTDTQYL.